These T cell receptor beta chains were read from a single sample in a study of T cells in localized non-small cell lung cancer. Profiled with immunoSEQ multiplex PCR; TCRdb holds only in-frame clones, not every one. The sample holds about 12,000 clones, more than 75% seen once. The sample here was peripheral blood, taken before any cancer treatment. These receptors came from a male donor older than 55 with stage I squamous cell lung carcinoma. CDR3s include the opening cysteine and the closing phenylalanine or tryptophan. The order of the fields is CDR3 protein, CDR3 DNA, clone size, J gene, V gene, D gene. The D gene is left open where the match is weak. Clone size appears in some rows only: once, few, many, or a class for an expanded clone.

cdr3_aa: CASSEAWGLAGKF; cdr3_nt: TGTGCCAGCAGTGAAGCGTGGGGACTAGCGGGGAAATTC; clone_size: few; j_call: TRBJ2-7; v_call: TRBV6-1; d_call: TRBD2
cdr3_aa: CASSVGLAGGSSTDTQYF; cdr3_nt: TGTGCCAGCAGCGTAGGACTAGCGGGAGGTTCTAGCACAGATACGCAGTATTTT; clone_size: -; j_call: TRBJ2-3; v_call: TRBV9; d_call: TRBD2
cdr3_aa: CASSISASGNTIYF; cdr3_nt: TGTGCCAGTAGTATAAGCGCCTCTGGAAACACCATATATTTT; clone_size: -; j_call: TRBJ1-3; v_call: TRBV19; d_call: -
cdr3_aa: CASSLTLAGAPGSYEQYF; cdr3_nt: TGTGCCAGCAGCTTGACCCTAGCGGGAGCCCCGGGCTCCTACGAGCAGTACTTC; clone_size: -; j_call: TRBJ2-7; v_call: TRBV5-5; d_call: TRBD2
cdr3_aa: CASSPAGTVINEQFF; cdr3_nt: TGCGCCAGCAGCCCGGCCGGGACAGTAATCAATGAGCAGTTCTTC; clone_size: -; j_call: TRBJ2-1; v_call: TRBV5-1; d_call: TRBD1
cdr3_aa: CASSLVSATGGEEQFF; cdr3_nt: TGTGCCAGCAGCTTAGTATCCGCGACAGGGGGCGAAGAGCAGTTCTTC; clone_size: -; j_call: TRBJ2-1; v_call: TRBV11-3; d_call: TRBD1
cdr3_aa: CAGIRKAGQETQYF; cdr3_nt: TGTGCCGGAATAAGGAAGGCGGGACAAGAGACCCAGTACTTC; clone_size: -; j_call: TRBJ2-5; v_call: TRBV2; d_call: -
cdr3_aa: CASSPQTKGTDTQYF; cdr3_nt: TGCGCCAGCAGCCCGCAGACTAAAGGTACAGATACGCAGTATTTT; clone_size: -; j_call: TRBJ2-3; v_call: TRBV5-1; d_call: -
cdr3_aa: CASSLGLTLGTSQETQYF; cdr3_nt: TGCGCCAGCAGCTTGGGGCTAACCCTCGGGACTAGCCAAGAGACCCAGTACTTC; clone_size: -; j_call: TRBJ2-5; v_call: TRBV5-1; d_call: TRBD2
cdr3_aa: CASSLDGSIEQFF; cdr3_nt: TGTGCCAGTAGTCTCGACGGAAGTATTGAGCAGTTCTTC; clone_size: -; j_call: TRBJ2-1; v_call: TRBV19; d_call: -
cdr3_aa: CASSGTPSGDTQYF; cdr3_nt: TGTGCCAGCAGTGGGACTCCCAGCGGAGATACGCAGTATTTT; clone_size: -; j_call: TRBJ2-3; v_call: TRBV5-4; d_call: -
cdr3_aa: CASSPTAQEWQPQHF; cdr3_nt: TGTGCCAGCTCACCTACGGCCCAGGAGTGGCAGCCCCAGCATTTT; clone_size: -; j_call: TRBJ1-5; v_call: TRBV18; d_call: -
cdr3_aa: CVSRSEGSYGYTF; cdr3_nt: TGTGTCAGTAGGTCCGAGGGGAGCTATGGCTACACCTTC; clone_size: -; j_call: TRBJ1-2; v_call: TRBV19; d_call: -
cdr3_aa: CASGREKGMYEQYF; cdr3_nt: TGTGCCAGTGGGAGGGAAAAGGGGATGTACGAGCAGTACTTC; clone_size: once; j_call: TRBJ2-7; v_call: TRBV2; d_call: TRBD2
cdr3_aa: CSVGRDRDSYEQYF; cdr3_nt: TGCAGCGTTGGCCGGGACAGGGACTCCTACGAGCAGTACTTC; clone_size: few; j_call: TRBJ2-7; v_call: TRBV29-1; d_call: TRBD1
cdr3_aa: CSVQPGPSEKLFF; cdr3_nt: TGCAGCGTTCAACCGGGACCCAGTGAAAAACTGTTTTTT; clone_size: -; j_call: TRBJ1-4; v_call: TRBV29-1; d_call: -
cdr3_aa: CASRPTGGRQPQHF; cdr3_nt: TGTGCCAGCAGACCGACAGGAGGGCGGCAGCCCCAGCATTTT; clone_size: -; j_call: TRBJ1-5; v_call: TRBV6-1; d_call: -
cdr3_aa: CASAGGTYNEQFF; cdr3_nt: TGTGCCAGCGCAGGCGGGACCTACAATGAGCAGTTCTTC; clone_size: few; j_call: TRBJ2-1; v_call: TRBV2; d_call: -
cdr3_aa: CASSISGQSNQPQHF; cdr3_nt: TGTGCCAGTAGTATCTCCGGACAGTCTAATCAGCCCCAGCATTTT; clone_size: -; j_call: TRBJ1-5; v_call: TRBV19; d_call: -
cdr3_aa: CASRMQGSNEQFF; cdr3_nt: TGTGCCAGCAGGATGCAGGGGAGCAATGAGCAGTTCTTC; clone_size: -; j_call: TRBJ2-1; v_call: TRBV6-6; d_call: -